Listed below are T cell receptor beta chains from one sample, sequenced in a study of cytomegalovirus exposure and HLA in healthy donors. Some clones are missing from TCRdb's copy, which holds only in-frame ones; the method was immunoSEQ multiplex PCR. The data show a few hundred thousand clones, with around 90% seen just once and over 0.9% held by the top ten. Sequencing was performed on PBMCs. The receptor source for this set is a young man in good health and CMV-seronegative. Each CDR3 is given with its conserved first and last residue. D genes are given only for firm matches. A row's size may be missing; if present it is once, few, many or a size class.

size: few
D: -
J: TRBJ1-6
V: TRBV9
CDR3: CASSVSGGAPNSPLHF
DNA: TGTGCCAGCAGCGTGTCTGGTGGGGCCCCTAATTCACCCCTCCACTTT

size: -
D: TRBD2
J: TRBJ2-2
V: TRBV25-1
CDR3: CASSEFRASGGLGELFF
DNA: TGTGCCAGCAGTGAATTTCGGGCTAGCGGGGGCCTCGGGGAGCTGTTTTTT

size: -
D: -
J: TRBJ2-7
V: TRBV10-2
CDR3: CASSEQHEQYF
DNA: TGCGCCAGCAGTGAACAGCACGAGCAGTACTTC

size: -
D: TRBD2
J: TRBJ2-5
V: TRBV25-1
CDR3: CASRPSGGVETQYF
DNA: TGTGCCAGCAGACCCAGCGGGGGAGTAGAGACCCAGTACTTC

size: -
D: -
J: TRBJ1-5
V: TRBV27
CDR3: CASSPYSNREGQPQHF
DNA: TGTGCCAGCAGTCCCTATTCCAACAGGGAGGGTCAGCCCCAGCATTTT

size: few
D: -
J: TRBJ1-1
V: TRBV15
CDR3: CATSRFPGTEAFF
DNA: TGTGCCACCAGCAGATTTCCGGGCACTGAAGCTTTCTTT

size: -
D: -
J: TRBJ1-3
V: TRBV5-6
CDR3: CASSLPGDMGNTIYF
DNA: TGTGCCAGCAGCCTCCCAGGGGATATGGGAAACACCATATATTTT

size: -
D: -
J: TRBJ2-5
V: TRBV21-1
CDR3: CASGYLAGNEKGTQYF
DNA: TGTGCCAGCGGATATCTAGCGGGCAACGAGAAGGGGACCCAGTACTTC

size: -
D: TRBD1
J: TRBJ2-1
V: TRBV14
CDR3: CASSRGRDRVGNEQFF
DNA: TGTGCCAGCAGCCGGGGCCGGGACAGGGTTGGCAATGAGCAGTTCTTC

size: -
D: -
J: TRBJ2-5
V: TRBV7-9
CDR3: CASSPRGLQTETQYF
DNA: TGTGCCAGCAGCCCCCGTGGGTTACAGACAGAGACCCAGTACTTC

size: -
D: TRBD2
J: TRBJ2-1
V: TRBV11-3
CDR3: CASSSPRTSGGADYNEQFF
DNA: TGTGCCAGCAGCTCGCCCCGGACTAGCGGGGGGGCGGACTACAATGAGCAGTTCTTC

size: -
D: TRBD2
J: TRBJ2-3
V: TRBV5-4
CDR3: CASSLSGGRTDTQYF
DNA: TGTGCCAGCAGCTTGAGCGGGGGGCGCACAGATACGCAGTATTTT

size: -
D: -
J: TRBJ1-2
V: TRBV6-5
CDR3: CASTPGTYGYTF
DNA: TGTGCCAGCACTCCGGGGACTTATGGCTACACCTTC

size: -
D: -
J: TRBJ2-3
V: TRBV18
CDR3: CASSPLPATSTDTQYF
DNA: TGTGCCAGCTCACCCCTCCCAGCGACTAGCACAGATACGCAGTATTTT

size: -
D: TRBD2
J: TRBJ2-3
V: TRBV27
CDR3: CASSFGHSGGTDTQYF
DNA: TGTGCCAGCAGTTTCGGGCATAGCGGGGGCACAGATACGCAGTATTTT

size: -
D: TRBD1
J: TRBJ1-1
V: TRBV7-2
CDR3: CASSLAKGQGNTEAFF
DNA: TGTGCCAGCAGCTTAGCAAAAGGACAGGGGAACACTGAAGCTTTCTTT

size: -
D: -
J: TRBJ1-2
V: TRBV19
CDR3: CASSIGEVNYGYTF
DNA: TGTGCCAGTAGTATAGGAGAAGTTAACTATGGCTACACCTTC

size: few
D: -
J: TRBJ2-1
V: TRBV6-5
CDR3: CASSYLRQVGNEQFF
DNA: TGTGCCAGCAGTTATCTCCGACAGGTGGGCAATGAGCAGTTCTTC

size: -
D: -
J: TRBJ2-7
V: TRBV6-5
CDR3: CASSYGQNLGEQYF
DNA: TGTGCCAGCAGTTACGGACAGAATTTGGGGGAGCAGTACTTC

size: few
D: TRBD2
J: TRBJ2-7
V: TRBV5-1
CDR3: CASSLWHSGNSYEQYF
DNA: TGCGCCAGCAGCTTGTGGCATAGCGGGAACTCCTACGAGCAGTACTTC

size: -
D: -
J: TRBJ1-2
V: TRBV5-1
CDR3: CASSEGSSGLDYGYTF
DNA: TGCGCCAGCTCAGAGGGCTCTTCCGGGCTAGACTATGGCTACACCTTC

size: -
D: -
J: TRBJ1-2
V: TRBV18
CDR3: CASSPPPSLNYGYTF
DNA: TGTGCCAGCTCACCCCCCCCTAGCCTTAACTATGGCTACACCTTC

size: -
D: TRBD1
J: TRBJ2-3
V: TRBV7-2
CDR3: CAGARDSSTDTQYF
DNA: TGTGCCGGGGCACGGGACAGCAGCACAGATACGCAGTATTTT

size: -
D: -
J: TRBJ2-7
V: TRBV7-2
CDR3: CASSVSFQGFSEQYF
DNA: TGTGCCAGCAGCGTGTCATTCCAGGGGTTCAGCGAGCAGTACTTC

size: many
D: -
J: TRBJ2-2
V: TRBV13
CDR3: CASSSGINTGELFF
DNA: TGTGCCAGCAGCTCGGGAATCAACACCGGGGAGCTGTTTTTT

size: few
D: TRBD1
J: TRBJ2-7
V: TRBV7-2
CDR3: CASSHRDRVHEQYF
DNA: TGTGCCAGCAGCCATCGGGACAGGGTCCACGAGCAGTACTTC

size: -
D: TRBD1
J: TRBJ2-7
V: TRBV27
CDR3: CASSGGQGVHYEQYF
DNA: TGTGCCAGCAGTGGAGGACAGGGGGTACACTACGAGCAGTACTTC

size: -
D: TRBD2
J: TRBJ2-1
V: TRBV5-1
CDR3: CASSFRAGEIYNEQFF
DNA: TGCGCCAGCAGCTTTCGAGCGGGGGAAATCTACAATGAGCAGTTCTTC

size: -
D: -
J: TRBJ1-5
V: TRBV10-3
CDR3: CAISPGSSNQPQHF
DNA: TGTGCCATCAGCCCAGGGTCAAGCAATCAGCCCCAGCATTTT